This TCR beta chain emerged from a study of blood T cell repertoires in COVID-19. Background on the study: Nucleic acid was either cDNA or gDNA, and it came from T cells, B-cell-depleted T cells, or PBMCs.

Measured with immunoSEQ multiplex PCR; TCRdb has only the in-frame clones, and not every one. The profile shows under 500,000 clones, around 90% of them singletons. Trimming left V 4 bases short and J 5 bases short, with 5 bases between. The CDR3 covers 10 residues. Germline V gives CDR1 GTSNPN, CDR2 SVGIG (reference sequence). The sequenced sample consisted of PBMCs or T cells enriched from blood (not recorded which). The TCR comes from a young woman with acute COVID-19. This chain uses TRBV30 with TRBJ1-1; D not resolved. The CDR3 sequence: CAWTGTEAFF. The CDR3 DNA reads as TGTGCCTGGACGGGGACTGAAGCTTTCTTT.